Only one count was recorded for the clone carrying this TCR beta chain. This sample was taken from a study of blood T cell repertoires in COVID-19. Study details: Samples representing acute and convalescent COVID-19 were sourced from the United States, Italy and Spain. Sources were T cells, B-cell-depleted T cells, or PBMCs; the material itself was cDNA or gDNA.

A Seattle source enrolled patients during active infection and followed them longitudinally. As handled by the study authors: How many nucleated cells were present was estimated from reference gene primer amplification. Clones were read by immunoSEQ multiplex PCR, and TCRdb kept only the in-frame ones, dropping some. Clonal size and the V and J genes are those of that table, whereas D and trimming came from the DNA. The sample includes around 340,000 clones, around nine tenths of them seen just once. The CDR3 sequence is 13 residues long. In germline, CDR1 is MDHEN, CDR2 SYDVKM. V was cut by 2 bases and J by 6 bases, with 10 bases left in between.

The chain carries TRBV28 and TRBJ1-2; perhaps TRBD1 as D (5 bases). The sequenced sample was peripheral blood. The receptor was isolated from a woman aged 55-69 years with COVID-19, enrolled during active disease. CDR3 loop: CASSLRPGNGYTF. The CDR3 region has the DNA TGTGCCAGCAGTTTAAGACCAGGGAATGGCTACACCTTC.